In its sample, the clone carrying this TCR beta chain was seen a few times. As yet, its antigen is unknown. These data are taken from a study of blood T cells in healthy people across ages. Whole-study results and caveats: From one million sequenced T cells, diversity estimates were lower bounds.

The authors ran a second PCR of 7 to 11 cycles using a sample-barcoded 5' primer and a J-beta primer mix. MiXCR, applied by TCRdb to the 5' RACE reads, yields one record per CDR3 protein. The repertoire holds roughly 800,000 distinct CDR3 sequences, with roughly 64% as singletons. Germline CDR1 and CDR2: SQVTM and ANQGSEA. This CDR3 contains 13 residues. The V end was cut by 4 bases, the J end by 3 bases, with 10 bases between. Material: blood. This clonotype originated in a man aged 25-45 years in good health. The chain has TRBV29-1 and TRBJ2-1; D call uncertain. CDR3 DNA sequence: TGCAGCGTTGTTCCCTGGAGCTACAATGAGCAGTTCTTC. It codes for CSVVPWSYNEQFF.